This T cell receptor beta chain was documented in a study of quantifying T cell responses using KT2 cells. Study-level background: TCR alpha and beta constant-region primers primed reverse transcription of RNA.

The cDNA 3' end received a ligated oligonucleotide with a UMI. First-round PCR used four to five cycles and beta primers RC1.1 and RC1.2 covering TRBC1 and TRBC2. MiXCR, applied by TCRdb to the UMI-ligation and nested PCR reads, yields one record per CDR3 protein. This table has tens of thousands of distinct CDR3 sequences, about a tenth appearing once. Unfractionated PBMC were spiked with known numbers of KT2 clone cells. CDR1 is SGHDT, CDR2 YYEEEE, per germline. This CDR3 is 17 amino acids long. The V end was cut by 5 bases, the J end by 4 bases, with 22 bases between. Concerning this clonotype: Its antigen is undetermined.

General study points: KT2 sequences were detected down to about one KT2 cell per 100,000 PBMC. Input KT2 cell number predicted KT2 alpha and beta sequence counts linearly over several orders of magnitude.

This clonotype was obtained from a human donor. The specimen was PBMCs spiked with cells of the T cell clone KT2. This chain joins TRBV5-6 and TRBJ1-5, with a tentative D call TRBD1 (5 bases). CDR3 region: CASSRQVLLGENQPQHF. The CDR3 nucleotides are TGTGCCAGCAGTCGTCAAGTACTATTGGGGGAAAATCAGCCCCAGCATTTT.